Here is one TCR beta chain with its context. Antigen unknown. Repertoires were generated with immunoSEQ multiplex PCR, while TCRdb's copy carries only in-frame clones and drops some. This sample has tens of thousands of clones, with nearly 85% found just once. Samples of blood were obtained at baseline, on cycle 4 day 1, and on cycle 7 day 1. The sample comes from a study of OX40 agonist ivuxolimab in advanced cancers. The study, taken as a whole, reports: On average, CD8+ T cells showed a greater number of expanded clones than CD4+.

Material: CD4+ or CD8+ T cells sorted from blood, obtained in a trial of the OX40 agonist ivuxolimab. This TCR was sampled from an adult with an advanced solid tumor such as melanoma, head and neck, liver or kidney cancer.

CDR3 nucleotide sequence: TGTGCCTGGGACTCCCTGCGCAATGAGCAGTTCTTC. Translating gives CAWDSLRNEQFF. The V and J genes are TRBV30 and TRBJ2-1; D is uncertain. CDR3 size: 12 residues. Germline values: CDR1 GTSNPN, CDR2 SVGIG (reference sequence). Trimming removed 5 bases at V and 6 bases at J, with 11 bases between. The complete variable domain, with remaining parts taken from reference TRBV30 and TRBJ2-1, reads SQTIHQWPATLVQPVGSPLSLECTVEGTSNPNLYWYRQAAGRGLQLLFYSVGIGQISSEVPQNLSASRPQDRQFILSSKKLLLSDSGFYLCAWDSLRNEQFFGPGTRLTVL.